These 10 T cell receptor beta chains came from one sample sequenced in a study of tumor-infiltrating lymphocytes in primary liver carcinoma (dated by TCRdb to between 2016 and 2019). TRIzol reagent was used to extract blood RNA from unsorted whole blood, while the DNeasy Blood & Tissue kit provided the germline DNA. Sequencing was performed on an Illumina HiSeq 2500. A constant-region primer and ProtoScript II reverse transcriptase were used to reverse-transcribe TCRbeta-specific cDNA from about 500 ng total RNA. Three nested multiplex PCR rounds, following a slightly modified ARM-PCR procedure, were used to build the TCRbeta libraries. The first two PCR rounds used multiplex TRBV1-TRBV30 forward primers with a Cbeta reverse primer, each for 10 cycles. TCRdb cleaned the public reads at Q25 with fastp, built clones with MiXCR and kept in-frame beta chains. Every entry covers one CDR3 protein and lists the most common genes and DNA from its rows. The sample table holds fewer than 350,000 distinct CDR3 sequences, of which 65% were seen once. The ten largest clones capture about 8.4% of the sample.

The specimen was peripheral blood. These receptor sequences come from a man aged 40-55 years with primary liver carcinoma and hepatitis B virus infection.

A note on this clonotype: Given a much more abundant clone one base away, this may be a read error. This CDR3 is CANSERSGSAYEQYF. CDR3 coding DNA: TGTGCCAACAGTGAAAGGTCAGGATCGGCCTACGAGCAGTACTTC. The rearrangement uses TRBV6-1 and TRBJ2-7; D gene unclear. Germline V CDR1 and CDR2: MNHNS, SASEGT. The CDR3 contains 15 residues.

The chain uses TRBV4-2 and TRBJ1-5, with 8 bases matching TRBD1. V trimming: 6 bases; J trimming: 4 bases; junction bases outside the gene matches: 11. Germline CDR1 and CDR2: LGHNA and YNFKEQ. CDR3 length: 16 residues. The CDR3 reads CASSRDLGQVNQPQHF. For the CDR3, the DNA is TGTGCCAGCAGTCGAGATTTGGGACAGGTTAATCAGCCCCAGCATTTT.

As to this clonotype: This may come from a read error, since a much larger clone is one base off. This rearrangement joins TRBV6-5 to TRBJ1-5; D might be TRBD1 (5 bases). CDR3 length: 13 amino acids. CDR1 and CDR2 from the germline V gene are MNHEY and SVGAGI. The V gene lost 11 bases and the J gene lost 7 bases, with 18 bases spanning the gap. CDR3 in amino acids: CACTSGGRQPQHF. The CDR3 coding sequence is TGTGCCTGCACAAGCGGGGGTAGACAGCCCCAGCATTTT.

Only a few counts were recorded for this clonotype. CDR3 amino acids: CASSYGINEQFF. DNA of the CDR3: TGTGCCAGCAGTTACGGGATCAATGAGCAGTTCTTC. The chain recombines TRBV6-6 with TRBJ2-1; no clear D gene. Germline lookup yields CDR1 MNHNY and CDR2 SVGAGI (reference sequence). The CDR3 is made up of 12 amino acids. Trimming removed 2 bases from V and 6 bases from J, with 5 bases in between.

As to this clonotype: Likely a read error: the CDR3 ends without its conserved phenylalanine or tryptophan. The chain links TRBV5-1 to TRBJ1-6, with TRBD1 matching 8 bases. Germline CDR1 is SGHRS and CDR2 is YFSETQ. This CDR3 spans 16 amino acids. Trimming cost V 4 bases and J 9 bases; bases outside gene matches: 12. Here the CDR3 DNA reads TGCGCCAGCAGCCCATCGGGACAGGCGGGCGCTTCACCCCTCCACCTT. Its translation: CASSPSGQAGASPLHL.

As regards this clonotype: A read error is possible here, since a much larger clone lies one base away. The chain uses TRBV6-6 and TRBJ2-3; no firm D call. This CDR3 is built from 17 residues. Per germline, CDR1 MNHNY and CDR2 SVGAGI (reference sequence). This CDR3 reads CTSSARRSIDLGDTQYF. The CDR3 region has the DNA TGTACCAGCAGCGCTCGAAGGTCAATCGACCTGGGGGATACGCAGTATTTT.

The rearrangement joins TRBV14 to TRBJ2-3; tentatively, D is TRBD2 (6 bases). The V end was cut by 5 bases, the J end by 2 bases, with 20 bases between. The CDR3 covers 17 residues. Germline-derived CDR1 and CDR2 are SGHDN and FVKESK. As DNA, the CDR3 is TGTGCCAGCAGCTATTGGAGTGGGAGGCCCTTCACAGATACGCAGTATTTT. This codes for CASSYWSGRPFTDTQYF.

On this clonotype: Possible read error: a much larger clone is one base away. V and J are TRBV6-6 and TRBJ1-6; D is unclear. The V end lost 2 bases, the J end lost 6 bases, and 5 bases lay between the germline ends. In germline, CDR1 is MNHNY, CDR2 SVGAGI (reference sequence). This CDR3 comprises 13 residues. The CDR3 loop is CASSYDPNSPLHF. In DNA form, the CDR3 reads TGTGCCAGCAGTTACGACCCTAATTCACCCCTCCACTTT.

On this clonotype itself: One base away lies a much larger clone, so this may be a sequencing read error. The rearrangement joins TRBV4-1 to TRBJ2-7; 9 nucleotides agree with TRBD2. Germline V lookup: CDR1 MGHRA, CDR2 YSYEKL. Germline trimming cut 4 bases from V and 0 bases from J; bases unmatched to any gene: 7. CDR3 length equals 16 residues. The CDR3 spells CASSRSLAGSSYEQYF. The CDR3 coding sequence is TGCGCCAGCAGCCGATCACTAGCGGGCAGCTCCTACGAGCAGTACTTC.

The sample holds a few counts of this clonotype. A much larger clone lies a single base off, so this may be a read error. This chain joins TRBV6-6 and TRBJ2-2, with D perhaps matching TRBD2 (6 bases). The germline V gene has CDR1 MNHNY and CDR2 SVGAGI (reference sequence). The CDR3 extends over 15 amino acids. CDR3 amino acids: CASSYLSSGAGELLF. CDR3 sequence (DNA): TGTGCCAGCAGTTACCTTTCATCGGGAGCCGGGGAGCTGCTTTTT.